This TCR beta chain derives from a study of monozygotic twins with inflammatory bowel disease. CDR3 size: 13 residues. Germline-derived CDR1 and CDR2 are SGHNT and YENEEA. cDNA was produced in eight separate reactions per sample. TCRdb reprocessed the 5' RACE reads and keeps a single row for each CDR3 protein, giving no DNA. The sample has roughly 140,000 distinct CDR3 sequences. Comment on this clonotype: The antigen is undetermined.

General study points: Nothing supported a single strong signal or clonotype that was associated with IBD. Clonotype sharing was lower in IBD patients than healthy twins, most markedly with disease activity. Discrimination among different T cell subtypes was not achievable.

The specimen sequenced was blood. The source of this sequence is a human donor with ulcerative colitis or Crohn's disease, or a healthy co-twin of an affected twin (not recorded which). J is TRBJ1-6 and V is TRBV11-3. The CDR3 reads CASSAEYNSPLHF.